This T cell receptor (beta chain) was sequenced during a study of blood T cell repertoires in COVID-19. Study-wide context: Collection of acute and convalescent COVID-19 samples took place in the United States, Italy and Spain. T cells, B-cell-depleted T cells, or PBMCs provided the cDNA or gDNA that served as material.

Per the original data handling: Estimation of nucleated cell counts was performed using reference gene primer amplification. Generated by immunoSEQ multiplex PCR, the TCRdb table keeps only in-frame clones and is missing some. V and J calls and clone size are given by that table; D and trimming were obtained from the DNA. The sample holds 250,000 to 300,000 clones; over 75% are singletons and the top ten take roughly a tenth. Per germline, CDR1 MNHEY and CDR2 SMNVEV (reference sequence). Losses at the gene ends were 5 bases for V and 6 bases for J; bases not matched to a gene: 11. The CDR3 has 17 amino acids.

The clonotype was recovered from a woman aged 70 to 79 with COVID-19, enrolled during active disease. The specimen was peripheral blood. This sequence joins TRBV27 and TRBJ2-1; 12 bases align to TRBD2. The DNA of the CDR3 is TGTGCCAGCAGTACAACCCCCGGACTAGCGGGAACCAATGAGCAGTTCTTC. Its translation is CASSTTPGLAGTNEQFF.